The clone carrying this T cell receptor (beta chain) was seen once. This entry comes from a study of blood T cell repertoires in COVID-19. Clones were read by immunoSEQ multiplex PCR, and TCRdb kept only the in-frame ones, dropping some. The table shows more than 300,000 clones, with around 87% occurring only once. Specimen: peripheral blood. This receptor was taken from a woman in her forties or fifties with COVID-19, enrolled during active disease.

As DNA, the CDR3 is TGTGCCAGCAGTTCTGGGGGCGGAATCCCCTACGAGCAGTACTTC. As protein: CASSSGGGIPYEQYF. The V call is TRBV6-2 or TRBV6-3, the J call TRBJ2-7, with D possibly TRBD1 on 6 matching bases. V lost 4 bases and J lost 2, with 15 bases in between. CDR3 size: 15 residues. CDR1 is MNHEY, CDR2 SVGEGT, per germline.